This is a list of T cell receptor beta chains from one sample in a study of blood T cell repertoires in COVID-19. Data came from immunoSEQ multiplex PCR; TCRdb stores just in-frame clones and leaves some out. The sample has over 150,000 clones, roughly nine tenths seen once. Sequencing was carried out using peripheral blood. The receptors stem from a man aged 50 to 60 with acute or convalescent COVID-19. The CDR3 runs from the conserved cysteine through the conserved F or W. A D gene is named only where the DNA matches it firmly. The size of a clone is reported for some rows only, either as once, few or many, or as a class for expanded clones.

d_call: TRBD1; j_call: TRBJ2-2; v_call: TRBV7-9; clone_size: NA; cdr3_nt: TGTGCCAGCAACAGGGACAGGAACACCGGGGAGCTGTTTTTT; cdr3_aa: CASNRDRNTGELFF
d_call: NA; j_call: TRBJ1-2; v_call: TRBV20-1; clone_size: NA; cdr3_nt: TGCAGCTTTTTTCGGGGAGGGGGTTACACCTTC; cdr3_aa: CSFFRGGGYTF
d_call: NA; j_call: TRBJ2-1; v_call: TRBV28; clone_size: NA; cdr3_nt: TGTGCCAGCGGAATGCCTAGGAATGAGCAGTTCTTC; cdr3_aa: CASGMPRNEQFF
d_call: TRBD1; j_call: TRBJ2-5; v_call: TRBV6-2/TRBV6-3; clone_size: NA; cdr3_nt: TGTGCCAGCAGTTATCGGACAGGGGGTGGAGAGACCCAGTACTTC; cdr3_aa: CASSYRTGGGETQYF
d_call: NA; j_call: TRBJ2-5; v_call: TRBV7-9; clone_size: NA; cdr3_nt: TGTGCCAGCAGCCTAACGGACTCGTTGTGGACCCAGTACTTC; cdr3_aa: CASSLTDSLWTQYF
d_call: TRBD1; j_call: TRBJ1-2; v_call: TRBV27; clone_size: NA; cdr3_nt: TGTGCCAGCAGTTTAAACAGGGGGTATGGCTACACCTTC; cdr3_aa: CASSLNRGYGYTF
d_call: NA; j_call: TRBJ2-2; v_call: TRBV10-3; clone_size: NA; cdr3_nt: TGTGCCATCCGGAGGGGTAGGAACACCGGGGAGCTGTTTTTT; cdr3_aa: CAIRRGRNTGELFF
d_call: NA; j_call: TRBJ2-1; v_call: TRBV13; clone_size: once; cdr3_nt: TGTGCCAGCAGCCCCCTAGCACGGTACAATGAGCAGTTCTTC; cdr3_aa: CASSPLARYNEQFF
d_call: NA; j_call: TRBJ1-2; v_call: TRBV4-1; clone_size: once; cdr3_nt: TGCGCCAGCAGCCGTACGCCGAGGGAGGATGGCTACACCTTC; cdr3_aa: CASSRTPREDGYTF
d_call: TRBD1; j_call: TRBJ1-5; v_call: TRBV10-2; clone_size: NA; cdr3_nt: TGCGCCAGCAGTGACAAACCTACAGGGGGCTGGCCCCAGCATTTT; cdr3_aa: CASSDKPTGGWPQHF
d_call: TRBD2; j_call: TRBJ2-3; v_call: TRBV7-6; clone_size: NA; cdr3_nt: TGTGCCAGCAGCTTAGGACTAGCGGGCACCGCAGATACGCAGTATTTT; cdr3_aa: CASSLGLAGTADTQYF
d_call: NA; j_call: TRBJ2-3; v_call: TRBV13; clone_size: NA; cdr3_nt: TGTGCCAGCAGCTTAAGCTACGGGGGGCAGGTCACAGATACGCAGTATTTT; cdr3_aa: CASSLSYGGQVTDTQYF
d_call: NA; j_call: TRBJ1-1; v_call: TRBV29-1; clone_size: NA; cdr3_nt: TGCAGCGAAAGGGACAATAGGGGGAACACTGAAGCTTTCTTT; cdr3_aa: CSERDNRGNTEAFF
d_call: NA; j_call: TRBJ1-1; v_call: TRBV19; clone_size: NA; cdr3_nt: TGTGCCAGTAGTATGACAGCGACTAACACTGAAGCTTTCTTT; cdr3_aa: CASSMTATNTEAFF
d_call: NA; j_call: TRBJ1-1; v_call: TRBV29-1; clone_size: few; cdr3_nt: TGCAGCGTTTGGGGGCAGGACTCATGGAACACTGAAGCTTTCTTT; cdr3_aa: CSVWGQDSWNTEAFF
d_call: NA; j_call: TRBJ2-1; v_call: TRBV9; clone_size: once; cdr3_nt: TGTGCCAGCAGCGTGCAAGGGGGTGGGTATGAGCAGTTCTTC; cdr3_aa: CASSVQGGGYEQFF
d_call: NA; j_call: TRBJ1-2; v_call: TRBV14; clone_size: NA; cdr3_nt: TGTGCCAGCAGCCCTCCCGGGAAAGGGAGAAGTGGCTACACCTTC; cdr3_aa: CASSPPGKGRSGYTF
d_call: NA; j_call: TRBJ2-1; v_call: TRBV29-1; clone_size: NA; cdr3_nt: TGCAGCGTCCCCGGAAGGGGTGAGCAGTTCTTC; cdr3_aa: CSVPGRGEQFF
d_call: NA; j_call: TRBJ1-2; v_call: TRBV28; clone_size: NA; cdr3_nt: TGTGCCAGCAGTTTGGGCAGTTTGGGCTACACCTTC; cdr3_aa: CASSLGSLGYTF
d_call: TRBD2; j_call: TRBJ2-3; v_call: TRBV11-1; clone_size: NA; cdr3_nt: TGTGCCAGCAGCATACTAGCGGTGGGGACGCAGTATTTT; cdr3_aa: CASSILAVGTQYF
d_call: NA; j_call: TRBJ1-3; v_call: TRBV25-1; clone_size: NA; cdr3_nt: TGTGCCACCGCACAGCCCTCTGGAAACACCATATATTTT; cdr3_aa: CATAQPSGNTIYF
d_call: NA; j_call: TRBJ1-2; v_call: TRBV29-1; clone_size: NA; cdr3_nt: TGCAGCGTTGAAGCGCTACAATACTACGGCTACACCTTC; cdr3_aa: CSVEALQYYGYTF
d_call: TRBD1; j_call: TRBJ2-3; v_call: TRBV28; clone_size: few; cdr3_nt: TGTGCCAGCAGTTTCTTCCCGACAGGGGTAAGGTCAGATACGCAGTATTTT; cdr3_aa: CASSFFPTGVRSDTQYF
d_call: NA; j_call: TRBJ1-2; v_call: TRBV4-1; clone_size: NA; cdr3_nt: TGCGCCAGCAGCCATCTAAGGCCGGCAGGGGCTTATGGCTACACCTTC; cdr3_aa: CASSHLRPAGAYGYTF
d_call: NA; j_call: TRBJ1-1; v_call: TRBV18; clone_size: NA; cdr3_nt: TGTGCCAGCTCAGAGCCGACAGAGAACACTGAAGCTTTCTTT; cdr3_aa: CASSEPTENTEAFF
d_call: TRBD1; j_call: TRBJ1-2; v_call: TRBV2; clone_size: NA; cdr3_nt: TGTGCCAGCAAACGGGACAGGGGGCCCTATGGCTACACCTTC; cdr3_aa: CASKRDRGPYGYTF
d_call: TRBD2; j_call: TRBJ2-5; v_call: TRBV20-1; clone_size: NA; cdr3_nt: TGCAGTGCTAGTGGGACTAGCGGGAGGCAAGAGACCCAGTACTTC; cdr3_aa: CSASGTSGRQETQYF
d_call: TRBD1; j_call: TRBJ1-6; v_call: TRBV2; clone_size: NA; cdr3_nt: TGTGCCAGCAGTGACAAAAGACAGGGTAGTTCACCCCTCCACTTT; cdr3_aa: CASSDKRQGSSPLHF
d_call: TRBD1; j_call: TRBJ1-2; v_call: TRBV19; clone_size: NA; cdr3_nt: TGTGCCAGTAAGAGGGACAGAAGGATAGATGGCTACACCTTC; cdr3_aa: CASKRDRRIDGYTF
d_call: TRBD1; j_call: TRBJ1-1; v_call: TRBV27; clone_size: NA; cdr3_nt: TGTGCCAGCAGTTCGACAGGGGGCACTGAAGCTTTCTTT; cdr3_aa: CASSSTGGTEAFF
d_call: TRBD2; j_call: TRBJ2-5; v_call: TRBV28; clone_size: NA; cdr3_nt: TGTGCCAGCAGTTTCGGGGGGTGGGCTAGCGGGAGGGAGACCCAGTACTTC; cdr3_aa: CASSFGGWASGRETQYF
d_call: TRBD2; j_call: TRBJ2-3; v_call: TRBV9; clone_size: NA; cdr3_nt: TGTGCCAGCAGCGCTCGGACTAGCGGGGCCACAGATACGCAGTATTTT; cdr3_aa: CASSARTSGATDTQYF
d_call: NA; j_call: TRBJ1-6; v_call: TRBV6-1; clone_size: once; cdr3_nt: TGTGCCAGCAGTGAAAGGAGGGTAGGGGATAATTCACCCCTCCACTTT; cdr3_aa: CASSERRVGDNSPLHF
d_call: TRBD1; j_call: TRBJ2-1; v_call: TRBV28; clone_size: NA; cdr3_nt: TGTGCCAGCAGTCCCGCCGGGACAGGGTTGGATGAGCAGTTCTTC; cdr3_aa: CASSPAGTGLDEQFF
d_call: NA; j_call: TRBJ1-6; v_call: TRBV6-2/TRBV6-3; clone_size: NA; cdr3_nt: TGTGCCAGCAGTTATACCGACGGAGATTATTCACCCCTCCACTTT; cdr3_aa: CASSYTDGDYSPLHF
d_call: NA; j_call: TRBJ2-2; v_call: TRBV5-1; clone_size: NA; cdr3_nt: TGCGCCAGCAGGCCAGAACACACCGGGGAGCTGTTTTTT; cdr3_aa: CASRPEHTGELFF
d_call: NA; j_call: TRBJ1-6; v_call: TRBV11-2; clone_size: NA; cdr3_nt: TGTGCCAGCAGCTTATTTGCACCAGGCAATTCACCCCTCCACTTT; cdr3_aa: CASSLFAPGNSPLHF